The rows below give T cell receptor beta chains drawn from one sample of a study of blood T cell repertoires in COVID-19. Libraries were prepared by immunoSEQ multiplex PCR; TCRdb keeps only in-frame clonotypes and omits some of them. The table shows roughly 300,000 clones, with more than 75% occurring only once. The sequenced sample was peripheral blood. The receptors were sampled from a woman in her thirties or forties who had recovered from COVID-19. Each CDR3 is given with its conserved first and last residue. D genes are given only for firm matches. Expanded clones get a size class; other rows say once, few or many, or leave the size out.

D: TRBD2; J: TRBJ2-3; V: TRBV11-2; size: .; CDR3: CASRRPGGPRDTDTQYF; DNA: TGTGCCAGCAGGCGCCCGGGGGGGCCTAGGGACACAGATACGCAGTATTTT
D: .; J: TRBJ1-3; V: TRBV7-9; size: .; CDR3: CASSLPRGGSGNTIYF; DNA: TGTGCCAGCAGCCTTCCTAGGGGCGGCTCTGGAAACACCATATATTTT
D: TRBD2; J: TRBJ2-3; V: TRBV5-1; size: .; CDR3: CASSPGLAGRYTDTQYF; DNA: TGCGCCAGCAGCCCCGGACTAGCGGGGCGTTACACAGATACGCAGTATTTT
D: TRBD1; J: TRBJ2-7; V: TRBV9; size: .; CDR3: CASSAGQSSYEQYF; DNA: TGTGCCAGCAGCGCGGGACAGAGCTCCTACGAGCAGTACTTC
D: .; J: TRBJ1-1; V: TRBV4-3; size: .; CDR3: CASSQDRNTEAFF; DNA: TGCGCCAGCAGCCAGGACAGGAACACTGAAGCTTTCTTT
D: TRBD1; J: TRBJ1-3; V: TRBV29-1; size: .; CDR3: CSVWTGGFDSGNTIYF; DNA: TGCAGCGTTTGGACAGGGGGATTCGACTCTGGAAACACCATATATTTT
D: .; J: TRBJ1-2; V: TRBV5-1; size: .; CDR3: CASSLEPTPNYGYTF; DNA: TGCGCCAGCAGCTTGGAACCGACACCTAACTATGGCTACACCTTC
D: .; J: TRBJ1-6; V: TRBV19; size: .; CDR3: CASSRSGRRNSPLHF; DNA: TGTGCCAGTAGTAGAAGCGGACGGCGTAATTCACCCCTCCACTTT
D: TRBD1; J: TRBJ2-7; V: TRBV29-1; size: .; CDR3: CSVVTFFGTGAYEQYF; DNA: TGCAGCGTTGTAACGTTCTTCGGGACAGGGGCCTACGAGCAGTACTTC
D: TRBD1; J: TRBJ1-5; V: TRBV6-5; size: many; CDR3: CASSGQGAHQPQHF; DNA: TGTGCCAGCAGCGGACAGGGGGCTCATCAGCCCCAGCATTTT
D: .; J: TRBJ2-7; V: TRBV3-1/TRBV3-2; size: .; CDR3: CASSLTSMSYEQYF; DNA: TGTGCCAGCAGCCTCACTAGCATGTCCTACGAGCAGTACTTC
D: TRBD1; J: TRBJ2-2; V: TRBV4-1; size: .; CDR3: CASSHPDRGVTGELFF; DNA: TGCGCCAGCAGCCACCCGGACAGGGGGGTCACCGGGGAGCTGTTTTTT
D: .; J: TRBJ2-5; V: TRBV7-9; size: few; CDR3: CASSLVVEGTQYF; DNA: TGTGCCAGCAGCTTAGTCGTCGAGGGGACCCAGTACTTC
D: .; J: TRBJ1-6; V: TRBV5-1; size: .; CDR3: CASSLQGQLRSPLHF; DNA: TGCGCCAGCAGCTTGCAGGGGCAGTTACGGTCACCCCTCCACTTT
D: .; J: TRBJ1-2; V: TRBV7-9; size: .; CDR3: CATPLEVRGAPNYGYTF; DNA: TGTGCCACGCCATTAGAGGTTAGGGGTGCACCTAACTATGGCTACACCTTC
D: .; J: TRBJ1-3; V: TRBV7-2; size: .; CDR3: CASSPNTGRGNTIYF; DNA: TGTGCCAGCAGCCCCAATACGGGGAGGGGAAACACCATATATTTT
D: TRBD1; J: TRBJ1-6; V: TRBV2; size: .; CDR3: CASSAPGTGYNSPLHF; DNA: TGTGCCAGCAGTGCCCCCGGGACAGGCTATAATTCACCCCTCCACTTT
D: TRBD1; J: TRBJ1-2; V: TRBV6-5; size: once; CDR3: CASSYSRWTGVGYTF; DNA: TGTGCCAGCAGTTACTCTCGCTGGACAGGGGTAGGCTACACCTTC
D: .; J: TRBJ1-6; V: TRBV10-3; size: .; CDR3: CAISDLTLNSPLHF; DNA: TGTGCCATCAGTGATTTGACACTTAATTCACCCCTCCACTTT
D: .; J: TRBJ1-3; V: TRBV7-6; size: few; CDR3: CASSRNRVGGNTIYF; DNA: TGTGCCAGCAGCCGAAACAGGGTTGGTGGAAACACCATATATTTT
D: TRBD1; J: TRBJ2-7; V: TRBV9; size: .; CDR3: CASSVAGTGASYEQYF; DNA: TGTGCCAGCAGCGTAGCCGGGACAGGTGCCTCCTACGAGCAGTACTTC
D: .; J: TRBJ2-5; V: TRBV5-1; size: .; CDR3: CASSFQGLEETQYF; DNA: TGCGCCAGCAGCTTTCAGGGTTTGGAAGAGACCCAGTACTTC
D: .; J: TRBJ2-4; V: TRBV11-2; size: .; CDR3: CASSHYGTQVAKNIQYF; DNA: TGTGCCAGCAGCCATTACGGGACACAAGTAGCCAAAAACATTCAGTACTTC
D: TRBD2; J: TRBJ2-3; V: TRBV6-6; size: many; CDR3: CASSYSLAADTQYF; DNA: TGTGCCAGCAGTTACTCTCTAGCGGCAGATACGCAGTATTTT
D: TRBD1; J: TRBJ1-5; V: TRBV7-8; size: .; CDR3: CASSATGGQPQHF; DNA: TGTGCCAGCAGCGCGACAGGGGGTCAGCCCCAGCATTTT
D: .; J: TRBJ1-2; V: TRBV19; size: .; CDR3: CASSMGQLINYGYTF; DNA: TGTGCCAGTAGTATGGGACAACTAATTAACTATGGCTACACCTTC
D: .; J: TRBJ2-7; V: TRBV5-1; size: .; CDR3: CASSLGRYEQYF; DNA: TGCGCCAGCAGCTTGGGTCGCTACGAGCAGTACTTC
D: TRBD1; J: TRBJ1-4; V: TRBV9; size: .; CDR3: CASSAYRGLGEKLFF; DNA: TGTGCCAGCAGCGCGTACAGGGGTCTAGGTGAAAAACTGTTTTTT
D: .; J: TRBJ2-3; V: TRBV5-1; size: .; CDR3: CASTRAPDTDTQYF; DNA: TGCGCCAGCACCAGGGCTCCGGACACAGATACGCAGTATTTT
D: .; J: TRBJ2-3; V: TRBV7-9; size: .; CDR3: CASTKRQVDTDTQYF; DNA: TGTGCCAGCACCAAACGACAGGTGGACACAGATACGCAGTATTTT
D: TRBD1; J: TRBJ1-5; V: TRBV4-1; size: .; CDR3: CASSQTGSYSNQPQHF; DNA: TGCGCCAGCAGCCAGACAGGGAGTTATAGCAATCAGCCCCAGCATTTT
D: TRBD1; J: TRBJ1-1; V: TRBV18; size: .; CDR3: CASSPPTGSGAEAFF; DNA: TGTGCCAGCTCACCACCGACAGGGTCCGGGGCTGAAGCTTTCTTT
D: TRBD2; J: TRBJ2-2; V: TRBV9; size: once; CDR3: CASSVSGRNTGELFF; DNA: TGTGCCAGCAGCGTTAGCGGGAGGAACACCGGGGAGCTGTTTTTT
D: .; J: TRBJ1-1; V: TRBV4-3; size: .; CDR3: CASSPVRNTEAFF; DNA: TGCGCCAGCAGCCCAGTAAGGAACACTGAAGCTTTCTTT
D: .; J: TRBJ2-3; V: TRBV5-1; size: .; CDR3: CASSPPVQGSTDTQYF; DNA: TGCGCCAGCAGCCCCCCCGTACAGGGATCGACAGATACGCAGTATTTT
D: TRBD2; J: TRBJ2-3; V: TRBV13; size: .; CDR3: CASSLEAARGGPDTQYF; DNA: TGTGCCAGCAGCTTAGAGGCCGCCCGGGGGGGCCCCGATACGCAGTATTTT
D: TRBD1; J: TRBJ1-1; V: TRBV27; size: .; CDR3: CASSLAGGWGQHPNTEAFF; DNA: TGTGCCAGCAGTTTAGCCGGTGGGTGGGGACAGCACCCGAACACTGAAGCTTTCTTT
D: .; J: TRBJ2-5; V: TRBV19; size: .; CDR3: CASRRTGAPETQYF; DNA: TGTGCCAGTAGGCGGACGGGAGCCCCTGAGACCCAGTACTTC
D: .; J: TRBJ2-7; V: TRBV20-1; size: .; CDR3: CSASQGSYEQYF; DNA: TGCAGTGCTAGTCAGGGGTCCTACGAGCAGTACTTC
D: TRBD2; J: TRBJ2-3; V: TRBV29-1; size: .; CDR3: CSVGTSGGSRDTQYF; DNA: TGCAGCGTTGGGACTAGCGGGGGGTCCCGAGATACGCAGTATTTT
D: TRBD1; J: TRBJ1-2; V: TRBV6-2/TRBV6-3; size: .; CDR3: CASSPTGTGLYGYTF; DNA: TGTGCCAGCAGTCCCACCGGGACAGGTCTCTATGGCTACACCTTC